A single sample gave rise to the 4 T cell receptor beta chains below, sequenced in a study of CD8 T cells in Susac syndrome. RNA, at roughly 0.45 to 1 ug, was reverse transcribed with random hexamers. TCRdb passed the immunoSEQ multiplex PCR reads through MiXCR, listing each CDR3 protein once. The table records approximately 110,000 distinct CDR3 sequences, about 94% of them present only once. The sample was CD4+ T cells from PBMCs. All receptors come from a human donor in good health.

J is TRBJ2-7 and V is TRBV10-3; D not resolved. Germline lookup yields CDR1 ENHRY and CDR2 SYGVKD. The V and J ends lost 3 bases and 3 bases respectively, with 12 bases between them. The CDR3 is made up of 14 amino acids. The CDR3 reads CAISDRGPSYEQYF. The DNA for the CDR3 is TGTGCCATCAGTGACCGCGGCCCTAGCTACGAGCAGTACTTC.

This chain uses TRBV5-1 with TRBJ2-7, with TRBD1 identical over 10 bases. The CDR3 is 15 residues long. The J segment lost 2 bases and the V segment lost 4 bases, leaving 6 bases of the junction unmatched. CDR1 SGHRS and CDR2 YFSETQ come from the germline V gene. The CDR3 here is CASSIGTGEAYEQYF. The CDR3 DNA reads as TGCGCCAGCAGCATTGGGACAGGGGAGGCCTACGAGCAGTACTTC. Combining the CDR3 with reference TRBV5-1 and TRBJ2-7 gives the whole variable domain KAGVTQTPRYLIKTRGQQVTLSCSPISGHRSVSWYQQTPGQGLQFLFEYFSETQRNKGNFPGRFSGRQFSNSRSEMNVSTLELGDSALYLCASSIGTGEAYEQYFGPGTRLTVT.

The chain employs TRBV29-1 and TRBJ1-2, with unresolved D. The CDR3 runs 15 residues. In germline, CDR1 is SQVTM, CDR2 ANQGSEA. Trimming cost V 7 bases and J 8 bases, with 26 bases left between them. CDR3 nucleotides: TGCAGCGCCACCGCTTCCTTGACCACAGCAAAGGGCTACACCTTC. This sequence encodes CSATASLTTAKGYTF. Full variable domain (rest looked up from reference TRBV29-1 and TRBJ1-2): SAVISQKPSRDICQRGTSLTIQCQVDSQVTMMFWYRQQPGQSLTLIATANQGSEATYESGFVIDKFPISRPNLTFSTLTVSNMSPEDSSIYLCSATASLTTAKGYTFGSGTRLTVV.

This chain uses TRBV29-1 with TRBJ1-5; TRBD1 agrees at 9 bases. CDR1 is SQVTM, CDR2 ANQGSEA, per germline. The trim removed 6 bases at V and 5 bases at J, leaving 5 bases unmatched. The CDR3 has 13 amino acids. The CDR3: CSVGTGSHQPQHF. The CDR3 region has the DNA TGCAGCGTAGGGACAGGGTCCCATCAGCCCCAGCATTTT. Full variable domain (outside the CDR3, taken from reference TRBV29-1 and TRBJ1-5): SAVISQKPSRDICQRGTSLTIQCQVDSQVTMMFWYRQQPGQSLTLIATANQGSEATYESGFVIDKFPISRPNLTFSTLTVSNMSPEDSSIYLCSVGTGSHQPQHFGDGTRLSIL.